This T cell receptor (beta chain) was documented in a study of blood T cell repertoires in COVID-19. The CDR3 consists of 14 residues. V was pared by 3 bases and J by 5 bases, with 13 bases between. Germline CDR1 reads KGHSH; CDR2 reads LQKENI. Original processing methods: Estimated nucleated cell counts came from reference gene primer amplification. Produced via immunoSEQ multiplex PCR; TCRdb's table is partial and in-frame only. D and trimming were read from the DNA, whereas the V and J calls and clone size are those reported in that table. The sample shows about 280,000 clones, more than 80% of them seen only once. This clone has only one observation.

The receptor comes from a woman in her 30s with active or convalescent COVID-19. The rearrangement joins TRBV18 to TRBJ1-2; D unclear. The material sequenced was peripheral blood. The CDR3 loop reads CASSPDGGGYGYTF. The CDR3 bases are TGTGCCAGCTCACCGGACGGAGGAGGGTATGGCTACACCTTC.